The T cell receptor (beta chain) described here comes from a study of blood T cell repertoires in COVID-19. Here immunoSEQ multiplex PCR was the method, and the copy in TCRdb shows in-frame clones only, minus some. The data show under 250,000 clones, with less than 85% seen just once and 5.5% held by the top ten. V was trimmed by 3 bases and J by 0 bases, leaving 10 bases between them. Germline loops: CDR1 KGHSH, CDR2 LQKENI. CDR3 length equals 15 residues. In its sample, this clone was seen once. The specimen sequenced was peripheral blood. The source is a woman aged 70-85 years with acute or convalescent COVID-19. V is TRBV18 and J is TRBJ2-3; D is perhaps TRBD2 (6 bases). CDR3 sequence (DNA): TGTGCCAGCTCACCCCCGGCGGGGAGCACAGATACGCAGTATTTT. Protein product: CASSPPAGSTDTQYF.